One and the same sample provided the 8 T cell receptor beta chains below, sequenced in a study of type 1 and type 2 diabetes patients. Amplification started from genomic DNA. The TCR beta CDR3 region was amplified using 30 forward and 13 reverse primers. TCRdb independently ran MiXCR on the multiplex PCR reads; one entry per CDR3 protein. The sample has 250,000 or so distinct CDR3 sequences, approximately 45% seen once. What was sequenced was peripheral blood mononuclear cells (PBMCs). These receptors all stem from a man between 18 and 29 years old with type 2 diabetes.

The chain links TRBV9 to TRBJ1-3, with D hard to call. With 1 base removed from V and 0 bases from J, the gap between germline ends came to 11 bases. Germline CDR1 and CDR2: SGDLS and YYNGEE. CDR3 length: 16 amino acids. The CDR3 sequence: CASSVNARPSGNTIYF. CDR3 sequence (DNA): TGTGCCAGCAGCGTAAATGCCAGACCCTCTGGAAACACCATATATTTT.

The gene calls are TRBV24-1 and TRBJ2-5, with 10 positions matching TRBD2. This CDR3 spans 15 amino acids. Germline CDR1 and CDR2: KGHDR and SFDVKD. V lost 3 bases and J lost 3; bases outside the gene matches: 3. This CDR3 is CATSDPSGREETQYF. The CDR3 bases are TGTGCCACCAGTGATCCAAGCGGGAGGGAAGAGACCCAGTACTTC.

This rearrangement joins TRBV9 to TRBJ2-7; tentative D call: TRBD2 (5 bases). With 0 bases removed from V and 0 bases from J, the gap between germline ends came to 16 bases. Germline V gives CDR1 SGDLS, CDR2 YYNGEE. The CDR3 sequence is 17 residues long. The CDR3 loop is CASSVGAGSANSYEQYF. The CDR3 DNA sequence: TGTGCCAGCAGCGTAGGTGCGGGCTCGGCCAACTCCTACGAGCAGTACTTC. Looking up the rest from reference TRBV9 and TRBJ2-7 gives the full variable domain: DSGVTQTPKHLITATGQRVTLRCSPRSGDLSVYWYQQSLDQGLQFLIQYYNGEERAKGNILERFSAQQFPDLHSELNLSSLELGDSALYFCASSVGAGSANSYEQYFGPGTRLTVT.

As to this clonotype: This sequence may be a read error, since a much larger clone differs from it by one base. This CDR3 reads CAIRTGGLGYGYTF. The CDR3 DNA is TGTGCCATCAGGACCGGGGGCTTGGGCTATGGCTACACCTTC. The chain links TRBV10-3 to TRBJ1-2; D perhaps matches TRBD1 (6 bases). The CDR3 has 14 residues. Germline values: CDR1 ENHRY, CDR2 SYGVKD. V dropped 6 bases and J dropped 4 bases, with 15 bases sitting between them.

To note about this clonotype: Likely a read error: the CDR3 ends without its conserved phenylalanine or tryptophan. The V call is TRBV7-3, the J call TRBJ2-3; 7 nucleotides match TRBD2. The CDR3 consists of 16 residues. Germline CDR1 SGHTA, CDR2 FQGTGA. Trimming at V came to 5 bases and at J to 2 bases, leaving 10 bases not matched to a gene. The CDR3 coding sequence is TGTGCCAGCAGCGACGGGACTATCAAACACACAGATACGCAGTATCTT. It yields the protein CASSDGTIKHTDTQYL.

The chain combines TRBV20-1 with TRBJ1-6, with a tentative D call TRBD1 (6 bases). Germline-derived CDR1 and CDR2 are DFQATT and SNEGSKA (reference sequence). The ends were cut back, 4 bases at V and 10 bases at J, with 17 bases in the middle. The CDR3 runs 14 residues. The CDR3 is CSAKKHRDGSPLHF. The CDR3 bases are TGCAGTGCTAAAAAGCACAGGGATGGGTCACCCCTCCACTTT.

V and J are TRBV6-5 and TRBJ2-1, with D perhaps matching TRBD1 (9 bases). Germline CDR1 is MNHEY and CDR2 is SVGAGI. This CDR3 region has 14 residues. Trimming pared 6 bases from V and 12 bases from J, leaving 21 bases between. The CDR3, as DNA: TGTGCCAGCAGAGGTAGCGGGACAGGGTATTCGCAGTTCTTC. Translated, it gives CASRGSGTGYSQFF.

The chain couples TRBV7-3 to TRBJ1-1; 7 nucleotides match TRBD1. V was pared by 5 bases and J by 6 bases, with 6 bases of the junction left unmatched. Germline V lookup: CDR1 SGHTA, CDR2 FQGTGA. The CDR3 sequence is 13 residues long. In DNA, the CDR3 is TGTGCCAGCAGCCACAGGGGTGTCGCTGAAGCTTTCTTT. It codes for CASSHRGVAEAFF.